This TCR beta chain was obtained from a study of cytomegalovirus exposure and HLA in healthy donors. General study results and limits: In a later analysis, HLA-associated beta chains showed higher expansion and lower generation probabilities than comparable chains.

PCR involved 60 Vbeta and 13 Jbeta primers. The assay was immunoSEQ multiplex PCR, and TCRdb's table has in-frame clones only and misses some. This sample has some 190,000 clones, with around 80% found just once. For this clone: What it binds is not known.

Looked up from germline, CDR1 is MRHNA and CDR2 is SNTAGT. The CDR3 totals 17 residues. The junction had 9 bases not matched to a gene; V was cut back by 2 bases and J by 3 bases. The source is a girl under 18 in good health and CMV-seropositive. The material sequenced was PBMCs. This sequence joins TRBV6-4 and TRBJ2-5; 10 positions match TRBD2. In DNA, the CDR3 is TGTGCCAGCAGTGACGGGTGGACTAGCGGAAGAAAAGAGACCCAGTACTTC. This codes for CASSDGWTSGRKETQYF.